The 26 T cell receptor beta chains below were found in one sample sequenced in a study of blood T cell repertoires in COVID-19. Produced via immunoSEQ multiplex PCR; TCRdb's table is partial and in-frame only. The sample shows about 190,000 clones, about 88% of them seen only once. Sequenced input: peripheral blood. The receptors derive from a man aged 25 to 40 with active or convalescent COVID-19.

This clone showed up just a few times. This sequence joins TRBV6-6 and TRBJ1-5; D remains unclear. Trimming took off 7 bases at V and 6 bases at J, with 10 bases between the two ends. From germline, CDR1 is MNHNY and CDR2 SVGAGI (reference sequence). The CDR3 sequence is 12 residues long. CDR3 residues: CASTLAGQPQHF. DNA of the CDR3: TGTGCCAGCACCCTGGCGGGTCAGCCCCAGCATTTT.

This chain uses TRBV7-3 with TRBJ2-5; 8 bases are a match to TRBD1. Germline V lookup: CDR1 SGHTA, CDR2 FQGTGA. The CDR3 has 13 residues. Germline trimming cut 4 bases from V and 10 bases from J; bases unmatched to any gene: 8. CDR3 sequence: CASSSRQGSDQYF. In DNA, the CDR3 is TGTGCCAGCAGCTCACGACAGGGGAGTGACCAGTACTTC.

DNA of the CDR3: TGCGCCAGCAGCTTGCGCGTGCCCAATGAGCAGTTCTTC. This codes for CASSLRVPNEQFF. This chain links TRBV5-1 with TRBJ2-1; D unresolved. The CDR3 sequence is 13 residues long. Germline V gene data show CDR1 as SGHRS and CDR2 as YFSETQ. Trimming pared 1 base from V and 6 bases from J, leaving 8 bases between.

The rearrangement links TRBV7-2 to TRBJ2-5; D is unresolved. Germline V gene lookup returns CDR1 SGHTA and CDR2 FQGNSA. CDR3 size: 15 residues. V gave up 4 bases and J gave up 4 bases, with 16 bases separating them. The CDR3 reads CASSSPPSPGETQYF. DNA for the CDR3: TGTGCCAGCAGCTCTCCCCCCTCCCCCGGAGAGACCCAGTACTTC.

Here the CDR3 reads CASSLAFLSCDEQFF. The CDR3 bases are TGTGCCAGCAGCTTAGCGTTTCTCAGTTGTGATGAGCAGTTCTTC. This chain joins TRBV7-9 and TRBJ2-1, with D hard to call. The germline gives CDR1 SEHNR, CDR2 FQNEAQ (reference sequence). V was shortened by 0 bases and J by 8 bases, with 14 bases between the two germline ends. This CDR3 has 15 residues.

The chain couples TRBV24-1 to TRBJ2-1; D unclear. The germline gives CDR1 KGHDR, CDR2 SFDVKD. Trimming took off 3 bases at V and 8 bases at J, with 4 bases between the two ends. The CDR3 consists of 11 residues. DNA of the CDR3: TGTGCCACCAGTGATATCTATGAGCAGTTCTTC. It codes for CATSDIYEQFF.

This chain connects TRBV10-3 to TRBJ1-2, with D uncertain. V lost 7 bases and J 0 bases, leaving 6 bases between the germline ends. CDR1 and CDR2 from the germline V gene are ENHRY and SYGVKD. The CDR3 covers 12 residues. In DNA, the CDR3 is TGTGCCATCACCAGTGCTAACTATGGCTACACCTTC. This sequence encodes CAITSANYGYTF.

The V and J genes are TRBV5-1 and TRBJ2-2; 8 nucleotides match TRBD2. In germline, CDR1 is SGHRS, CDR2 YFSETQ. V shed 0 bases, J shed 3 bases, and the junction held 10 bases outside the gene matches. The CDR3 has 18 residues. Here the CDR3 DNA reads TGCGCCAGCAGCTTGGCCCTGGCTAGCGGGTCCTACACCGGGGAGCTGTTTTTT. It translates to CASSLALASGSYTGELFF.

V gene TRBV4-1 combines with J gene TRBJ2-4; TRBD1 agrees at 8 bases. Germline-derived CDR1 and CDR2 are MGHRA and YSYEKL. The trim removed 4 bases at V and 5 bases at J, leaving 7 bases unmatched. The CDR3 spans 15 residues. The CDR3 nucleotides read TGCGCCAGCAGCCTGTCTGGGACAGGACAAAACATTCAGTACTTC. This encodes CASSLSGTGQNIQYF.

The rearrangement joins TRBV19 to TRBJ2-2, with 8 bases matching TRBD1. The J segment lost 4 bases and the V segment lost 6 bases, leaving 10 bases of the junction unmatched. The CDR3 is made up of 16 amino acids. Germline CDR1 reads LNHDA; CDR2 reads SQIVND (reference sequence). The chain's CDR3 is CASRETGQVSTGELFF. The CDR3 nucleotides read TGTGCCAGTAGAGAAACGGGACAGGTGTCCACCGGGGAGCTGTTTTTT.

The chain couples TRBV28 to TRBJ1-1; D gene unclear. V was clipped by 5 bases and J by 1 base, with 14 bases between them. This CDR3 contains 15 residues. Germline V lookup: CDR1 MDHEN, CDR2 SYDVKM. The CDR3 region is CASSRIRLENTEAFF. In DNA form, the CDR3 reads TGTGCCAGCAGTCGGATTAGACTTGAGAACACTGAAGCTTTCTTT.

The rearrangement joins TRBV10-3 to TRBJ1-1, with TRBD1 identical over 7 bases. The V gene's germline CDR1 is ENHRY and CDR2 SYGVKD. This CDR3 is built from 14 residues. Unmatched junction bases numbered 7, after V lost 6 bases and J lost 3 bases. The CDR3 DNA sequence: TGTGCCATCAGCTGGACAGGAGGGGACACTGAAGCTTTCTTT. Translation gives CAISWTGGDTEAFF.

The chain couples TRBV19 to TRBJ2-3; unclear D gene. The CDR3 runs 16 residues. With 5 bases removed from V and 2 bases from J, the gap between germline ends came to 17 bases. Per the germline V gene, CDR1 is LNHDA and CDR2 is SQIVND (reference sequence). The CDR3 nucleotides read TGTGCCAGTAGTGATTGGGCCTCAGGTGCCACAGATACGCAGTATTTT. Translated, it gives CASSDWASGATDTQYF.

The V and J genes are TRBV4-3 and TRBJ2-7, with TRBD2 identical over 10 bases. Trimming at V came to 1 base and at J to 4 bases, leaving 7 bases not matched to a gene. This CDR3 is 16 amino acids long. Germline V CDR1 and CDR2: LGHNA, YSLEER. CDR3 residues: CASSQAVSGGAYEQYF. The CDR3 DNA reads as TGCGCCAGCAGCCAAGCGGTGAGCGGGGGGGCTTACGAGCAGTACTTC.

V usage is TRBV30 and J usage is TRBJ1-2; D is ambiguous. The CDR3 covers 12 residues. Between the trimmed V and J ends, which lost 0 bases and 3 bases, there was a span of 5 bases. The germline V gene has CDR1 GTSNPN and CDR2 SVGIG (reference sequence). CDR3 in amino acids: CAWSVLHYGYTF. The DNA for the CDR3 is TGTGCCTGGAGTGTACTACACTATGGCTACACCTTC.

The chain has TRBV6-2 or TRBV6-3 and TRBJ2-1; weak D call: TRBD2 (6 bases). Germline CDR1 MNHEY, CDR2 SVGEGT. Trimming shortened V by 0 bases and J by 3 bases, and 18 bases separated the two germline ends. The CDR3 sequence is 18 residues long. CDR3 nucleotides: TGTGCCAGCAGTTACTCGACGGCGGGGTCCGCTGACTACAATGAGCAGTTCTTC. Its protein product is CASSYSTAGSADYNEQFF.

The V gene is TRBV3-1 (or the pseudogene TRBV3-2), the J gene TRBJ2-7; TRBD2 agrees at 13 bases. CDR1 is LGHDT and CDR2 is YNNKEL in the germline V gene (reference sequence). Trimming removed 1 base from V and 6 bases from J; junction bases left unmatched: 15. This CDR3 has 19 amino acids. CDR3 nucleotides: TGTGCCAGCAGCCAAGTGACCGGGACTAGCGGGACAAAGATCTGCGAGCAGTACTTC. As protein: CASSQVTGTSGTKICEQYF.

In this sample, this clone turned up once. This chain joins TRBV27 and TRBJ1-2, with D possibly being TRBD1 (6 bases). Germline lookup yields CDR1 MNHEY and CDR2 SMNVEV (reference sequence). Trimming took 6 bases from V and 8 from J, leaving 22 bases between them. The CDR3 contains 15 residues. The CDR3, as DNA: TGTGCCAGCAGCCCAGGGGCAGAGGGGGAGGGGGGCTACACCTTC. Protein product: CASSPGAEGEGGYTF.

The rearrangement joins TRBV19 to TRBJ1-3; D is unresolved. Germline V gene lookup returns CDR1 LNHDA and CDR2 SQIVND (reference sequence). The CDR3 contains 12 residues. Deletions cut 5 bases from V and 4 bases from J, with 6 bases between. CDR3 in DNA: TGTGCCAGTAGTCTCCAGGGAAACACCATATATTTT. It yields the protein CASSLQGNTIYF.

This clone was found a few times. The rearrangement joins TRBV30 to TRBJ2-7, with unresolved D. The CDR3 is 12 amino acids. CDR1 and CDR2 (germline): GTSNPN, SVGIG (reference sequence). With 2 bases removed from V and 2 bases from J, the gap between germline ends came to 7 bases. CDR3 region: CAWSLIAYEQYF. The CDR3, as DNA: TGTGCCTGGAGTTTGATAGCCTACGAGCAGTACTTC.

This chain connects TRBV11-2 to TRBJ1-6, with 9 bases matching TRBD1. Germline CDR1 SGHAT, CDR2 FQNNGV. Trimming cost V 5 bases and J 10 bases; bases outside gene matches: 9. This CDR3 contains 15 residues. CDR3 region: CASSISGTGRSPLHF. CDR3 coding DNA: TGTGCCAGCAGCATCTCCGGGACAGGGAGATCACCCCTCCACTTT.

The V call is TRBV30, the J call TRBJ1-2; D gene uncertain. Per the germline V gene, CDR1 is GTSNPN and CDR2 is SVGIG (reference sequence). V was clipped by 0 bases and J by 8 bases, with 13 bases between them. There are 13 residues in the CDR3. The CDR3 protein is CAWSVEGAKGYTF. The CDR3 bases are TGTGCCTGGAGTGTGGAGGGTGCCAAGGGCTACACCTTC.

The V gene is TRBV12-3 or TRBV12-4, the J gene TRBJ2-2; D call uncertain. The CDR3 runs 13 residues. Deletions cut 2 bases from V and 6 bases from J, with 7 bases between. CDR3 sequence reads: CASSLLAAGELFF. CDR3 nucleotides: TGTGCCAGCAGTTTATTGGCGGCCGGGGAGCTGTTTTTT.

This chain joins TRBV25-1 and TRBJ2-5; 9 bases match TRBD1. CDR1 and CDR2 from the germline V gene are MGHDK and SYGVNS. With 3 bases clipped from V and 4 bases from J, the junction kept 6 bases outside the gene matches. CDR3 size: 15 residues. In DNA, the CDR3 is TGTGCCAGCAGTGACCCACAGGGGGCCGGAGAGACCCAGTACTTC. This gives the protein CASSDPQGAGETQYF.

DNA of the CDR3: TGCGCCAGCAGCATTGGACAGGGTTCAACCGGGGAGCTGTTTTTT. It is translated as CASSIGQGSTGELFF. The chain is built from TRBV5-1 and TRBJ2-2; 8 bases line up with TRBD1. CDR3 size: 15 residues. Germline V gene data show CDR1 as SGHRS and CDR2 as YFSETQ. The V segment lost 4 bases and the J segment 5 bases; nucleotides outside the gene matches: 7.

The chain uses TRBV6-5 and TRBJ2-2, with 8 bases identical to TRBD1. CDR1 and CDR2 from the germline V gene are MNHEY and SVGAGI. V trimming: 4 bases; J trimming: 7 bases; junction bases outside the gene matches: 8. The CDR3 extends over 15 amino acids. CDR3 nucleotides: TGTGCCAGCAGTTCCGTCGGACAGGGCAACGGGGAGCTGTTTTTT. Amino acid sequence: CASSSVGQGNGELFF.